The rows below give T cell receptor beta chains drawn from one sample of a study of control samples from healthy donors and cancer patients. Clones were read by immunoSEQ multiplex PCR, and TCRdb kept only the in-frame ones, dropping some. Here the sample spans about 140,000 clones, 85% to 95% being singletons. Sequenced material: blood. The receptor source for this set is a middle-aged man in good health. Both conserved end residues are part of each CDR3. The order of the fields is D gene, clone size, J gene, V gene, CDR3 protein, CDR3 DNA. A D gene is named only where the DNA matches it firmly. Clone size appears in some rows only: once, few, many, or a class for an expanded clone.

NA,NA,TRBJ1-5,TRBV6-2/TRBV6-3,CASSQGGNQPQHF,TGTGCCAGCAGCCAGGGTGGCAATCAGCCCCAGCATTTT
NA,NA,TRBJ1-2,TRBV4-1,CASRGNPNSGANYGYTF,TGCGCCAGCAGGGGAAATCCGAACAGCGGAGCTAACTATGGCTACACCTTC
NA,NA,TRBJ2-3,TRBV19,CASSTPTGRADTQYF,TGTGCCAGTAGTACCCCCACCGGAAGGGCAGATACGCAGTATTTT
NA,NA,TRBJ2-1,TRBV21-1,CASRRARRFF,TGTGCCAGCAGGAGGGCCCGGCGGTTCTTC
TRBD1,NA,TRBJ1-4,TRBV3-1/TRBV3-2,CASSHPRPGGGTNEKLFF,TGTGCCAGCAGCCATCCGCGACCAGGGGGGGGGACTAATGAAAAACTGTTTTTT
NA,NA,TRBJ2-1,TRBV6-5,CASTFRGPYNEQFF,TGTGCCAGCACTTTCCGGGGGCCCTACAATGAGCAGTTCTTC
NA,NA,TRBJ1-1,TRBV4-3,CASSQDTEAFF,TGCGCCAGCAGCCAAGACACTGAAGCTTTCTTT
NA,NA,TRBJ1-5,TRBV27,CASSQGSLHQPQHF,TGTGCCAGCAGTCAGGGCAGCCTACATCAGCCCCAGCATTTT
TRBD1,NA,TRBJ1-1,TRBV19,CASSDQGAGNTEAFF,TGTGCCAGTAGCGACCAGGGGGCAGGGAACACTGAAGCTTTCTTT
TRBD2,NA,TRBJ2-3,TRBV7-2,CASSLGALAVPDTQYF,TGTGCCAGCAGCTTAGGTGCACTAGCGGTACCAGATACGCAGTATTTT
NA,once,TRBJ1-2,TRBV5-1,CASSWEGSGYTF,TGCGCCAGCAGCTGGGAGGGAAGCGGCTACACCTTC
TRBD1,NA,TRBJ1-4,TRBV7-9,CASSQRQGWANEKLFF,TGTGCCAGCAGCCAGCGACAGGGGTGGGCTAATGAAAAACTGTTTTTT
NA,NA,TRBJ2-7,TRBV11-2,CASSLEGWASLIYEQYF,TGTGCCAGCAGCTTAGAGGGGTGGGCGAGTCTAATCTACGAGCAGTACTTC
TRBD1,NA,TRBJ1-2,TRBV6-5,CASRVGQGGYGYTF,TGTGCCAGCAGAGTTGGACAGGGAGGCTATGGCTACACCTTC
NA,NA,TRBJ2-3,TRBV3-1/TRBV3-2,CASSLGLGLGDTQYF,TGTGCCAGCAGTTTGGGACTGGGTCTCGGGGATACGCAGTATTTT
NA,NA,TRBJ2-5,TRBV9,CASSADSRTQYF,TGTGCCAGCAGCGCCGACTCTAGGACCCAGTACTTC
NA,NA,TRBJ1-1,TRBV3-1/TRBV3-2,CASSQGRNTEAFF,TGTGCCAGCAGCCAAGGGAGGAACACTGAAGCTTTCTTT
NA,NA,TRBJ2-3,TRBV10-2,CASSESGTPPTDTQYF,TGCGCCAGCAGTGAGTCGGGGACCCCTCCCACAGATACGCAGTATTTT
NA,NA,TRBJ1-2,TRBV14,CASSLGQSNYGYTF,TGTGCCAGCAGCCTAGGACAGTCTAACTATGGCTACACCTTC
TRBD1,NA,TRBJ2-5,TRBV5-4,CASSLAPGRGQETQYF,TGTGCCAGCAGCTTGGCCCCCGGCAGGGGGCAAGAGACCCAGTACTTC
TRBD1,once,TRBJ2-7,TRBV19,CATAGQGSSYEQYF,TGTGCCACTGCGGGACAGGGTAGCTCCTACGAGCAGTACTTC
TRBD1,NA,TRBJ2-7,TRBV6-6,CASSSGTASYEQYF,TGTGCCAGCAGCTCCGGGACAGCCTCCTACGAGCAGTACTTC
NA,few,TRBJ1-1,TRBV7-2,CASSSRNTMNTEAFF,TGTGCCAGCAGCTCCCGCAATACCATGAACACTGAAGCTTTCTTT
TRBD2,NA,TRBJ2-1,TRBV4-3,CASSQDLGLAGANEQFF,TGCGCCAGCAGCCAAGACCTGGGACTAGCGGGAGCCAATGAGCAGTTCTTC
NA,NA,TRBJ1-2,TRBV29-1,CSVDREPGGYTF,TGCAGCGTTGACAGGGAACCGGGAGGCTACACCTTC
NA,NA,TRBJ1-5,TRBV28,CASTPSGFYQPQHF,TGTGCCTCAACTCCCTCGGGATTTTATCAGCCCCAGCATTTT
NA,NA,TRBJ1-2,TRBV18,CASSPEKNYGYTF,TGTGCCAGCTCACCCGAGAAGAACTATGGCTACACCTTC
NA,NA,TRBJ2-7,TRBV6-1,CASSEQTQSYEQYF,TGTGCCAGCAGTGAGCAGACACAGTCCTACGAGCAGTACTTC
NA,NA,TRBJ2-7,TRBV7-9,CASSPESYEQYF,TGTGCCAGCAGTCCGGAGTCCTACGAGCAGTACTTC
NA,NA,TRBJ2-7,TRBV9,CASSRDRGTYEQYF,TGTGCCAGCAGCCGGGATAGGGGGACCTACGAGCAGTACTTC
TRBD1,NA,TRBJ1-6,TRBV6-2/TRBV6-3,CASSGQGYSPLHF,TGTGCCAGCAGCGGACAGGGATATTCACCCCTCCACTTT
NA,NA,TRBJ1-1,TRBV4-2,CASSQAGVGTEAFF,TGTGCCAGCAGCCAAGCAGGGGTCGGCACTGAAGCTTTCTTT